These 6 T cell receptor beta chains were sequenced from one sample in a study of Graves' ophthalmopathy and Graves' hyperthyroidism. Scientists amplified the TCR beta CDR3 regions from RNA transcripts. First-round RT-PCR with HTBI primers preceded a second-round multiplex PCR. TCRdb independently ran MiXCR on the multiplex PCR reads; one entry per CDR3 protein. The sample consists of 600,000 to 700,000 distinct CDR3 sequences, over 40% of them appearing once. Source material: peripheral blood. The source of these receptors is an adult man with Graves' ophthalmopathy.

This clonotype was seen once. The chain carries TRBV25-1 and TRBJ1-4; possible D gene TRBD1, 5 bases. CDR3 length: 15 residues. V lost 3 bases and J lost 7, with 15 bases in between. Looked up from germline, CDR1 is MGHDK and CDR2 is SYGVNS. CDR3 protein: CASSDPGQGGEKLFF. The DNA for the CDR3 is TGTGCCAGCAGTGACCCGGGGCAGGGTGGTGAAAAACTGTTTTTT.

V usage is TRBV29-1 and J usage is TRBJ2-6, with 7 bases fitting TRBD2. CDR1 and CDR2 from the germline V gene are SQVTM and ANQGSEA. This CDR3 region has 15 residues. The chain's CDR3 is CPGGTGRSGANVLTF. In DNA form, the CDR3 reads TGCCCCGGGGGGACGGGACGCTCTGGGGCCAACGTCCTGACTTTC.

This clonotype was counted many times. The V gene is TRBV5-1, the J gene TRBJ2-5; 10 nucleotides line up with TRBD2. The CDR3 is 15 amino acids. V shed 0 bases and J 2 bases; nucleotides not matched to a gene: 1. CDR1 is SGHRS, CDR2 YFSETQ, per germline. The chain's CDR3 is CASSLGTSGQETQYF. DNA for the CDR3: TGCGCCAGCAGCTTGGGGACTAGCGGACAAGAGACCCAGTACTTC.

This clonotype appeared a few times. The V gene is TRBV10-3, the J gene TRBJ2-7, with TRBD1 matching 7 bases. CDR1 ENHRY and CDR2 SYGVKD come from the germline V gene. J was trimmed by 1 base and V by 10 bases; bases with no gene match: 7. This CDR3 region has 13 residues. CDR3 region: CASRSDRSYEQYF. The CDR3 nucleotides are TGTGCCAGCAGATCGGACAGGTCCTACGAGCAGTACTTC.

This clonotype was recorded many times. This chain uses TRBV19 with TRBJ2-7, with unresolved D. The V end lost 3 bases, the J end lost 4 bases, and 16 bases lay between the germline ends. Germline V gene data show CDR1 as LNHDA and CDR2 as SQIVND (reference sequence). CDR3 length equals 15 residues. The CDR3 nucleotides read TGTGCCAGTAGTATTTCTTCCGACGGAAAATACGAGCAGTACTTC. Translating gives CASSISSDGKYEQYF. The whole variable domain, filled in from reference TRBV19 and TRBJ2-7, reads DGGITQSPKYLFRKEGQNVTLSCEQNLNHDAMYWYRQDPGQGLRLIYYSQIVNDFQKGDIAEGYSVSREKKESFPLTVTSAQKNPTAFYLCASSISSDGKYEQYFGPGTRLTVT.

The genes are TRBV7-9 and TRBJ1-1; D is ambiguous. The CDR3 length is 15 residues. V dropped 6 bases and J dropped 0 bases, with 14 bases sitting between them. Germline CDR1 reads SEHNR; CDR2 reads FQNEAQ (reference sequence). The CDR3 spells CASRGSEAMNTEAFF. The CDR3 DNA follows: TGTGCCAGCAGGGGTTCAGAAGCAATGAACACTGAAGCTTTCTTT.